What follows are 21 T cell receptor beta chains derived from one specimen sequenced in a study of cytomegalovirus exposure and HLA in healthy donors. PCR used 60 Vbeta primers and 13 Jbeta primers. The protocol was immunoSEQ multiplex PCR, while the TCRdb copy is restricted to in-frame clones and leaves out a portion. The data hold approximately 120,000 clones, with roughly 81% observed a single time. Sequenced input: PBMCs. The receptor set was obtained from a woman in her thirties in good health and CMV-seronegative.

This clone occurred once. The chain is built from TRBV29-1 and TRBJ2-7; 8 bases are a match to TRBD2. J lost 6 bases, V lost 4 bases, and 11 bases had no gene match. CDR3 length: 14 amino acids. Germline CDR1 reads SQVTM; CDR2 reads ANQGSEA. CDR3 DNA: TGCAGCGTTGCGGAGGTAGCGGGAAGTTCCGAGCAGTACTTC. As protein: CSVAEVAGSSEQYF.

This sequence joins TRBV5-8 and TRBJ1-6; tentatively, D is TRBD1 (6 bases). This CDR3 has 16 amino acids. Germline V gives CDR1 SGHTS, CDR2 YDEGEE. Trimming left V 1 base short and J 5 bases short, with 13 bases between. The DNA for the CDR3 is TGTGCCAGCAGCTTGTTGGGGGCCCGAAATAATTCACCCCTCCACTTT. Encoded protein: CASSLLGARNNSPLHF. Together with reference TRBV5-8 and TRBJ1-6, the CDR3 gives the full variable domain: EAGVTQSPTHLIKTRGQQATLRCSPISGHTSVYWYQQALGLGLQFLLWYDEGEERNRGNFPPRFSGRQFPNYSSELNVNALELEDSALYLCASSLLGARNNSPLHFGNGTRLTVT.

Here the CDR3 reads CSVEDALGGDTQYF. The CDR3 DNA sequence: TGCAGCGTTGAAGATGCTCTGGGGGGAGATACGCAGTATTTT. This chain joins TRBV29-1 and TRBJ2-3, with a weak D call TRBD2 (6 bases). The V end lost 0 bases, the J end lost 5 bases, and 12 bases lay between the germline ends. The CDR3 spans 14 residues. CDR1 and CDR2 from the germline V gene are SQVTM and ANQGSEA.

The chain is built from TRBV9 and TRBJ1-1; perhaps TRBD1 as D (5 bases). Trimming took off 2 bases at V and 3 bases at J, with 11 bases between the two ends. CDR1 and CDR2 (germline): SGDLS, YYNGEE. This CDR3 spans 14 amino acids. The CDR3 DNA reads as TGTGCCAGCAGCGTTAACTCAGGGTACACTGAAGCTTTCTTT. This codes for CASSVNSGYTEAFF.

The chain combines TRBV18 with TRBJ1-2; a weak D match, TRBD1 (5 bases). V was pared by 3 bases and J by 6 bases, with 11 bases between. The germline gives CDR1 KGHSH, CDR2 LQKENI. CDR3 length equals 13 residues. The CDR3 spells CASSPSRDDGYTF. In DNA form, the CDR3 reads TGTGCCAGCTCACCTTCCAGGGATGATGGCTACACCTTC.

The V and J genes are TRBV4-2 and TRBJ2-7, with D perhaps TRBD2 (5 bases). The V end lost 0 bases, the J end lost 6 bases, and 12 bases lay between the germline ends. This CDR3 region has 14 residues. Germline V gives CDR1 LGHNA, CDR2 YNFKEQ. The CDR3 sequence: CASSQELVGSEQYF. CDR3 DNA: TGTGCCAGCAGCCAAGAACTAGTGGGGAGCGAGCAGTACTTC.

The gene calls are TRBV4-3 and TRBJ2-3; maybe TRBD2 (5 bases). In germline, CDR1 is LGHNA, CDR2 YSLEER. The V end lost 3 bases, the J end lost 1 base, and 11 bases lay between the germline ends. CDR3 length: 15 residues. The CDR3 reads CASSQEAAGTDTQYF. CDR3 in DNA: TGCGCCAGCAGCCAGGAGGCGGCCGGCACAGATACGCAGTATTTT.

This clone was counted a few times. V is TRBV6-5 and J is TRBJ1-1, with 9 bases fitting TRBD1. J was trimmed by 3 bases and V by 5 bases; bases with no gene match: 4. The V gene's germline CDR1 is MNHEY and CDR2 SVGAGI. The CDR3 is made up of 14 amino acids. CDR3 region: CASSARTGDTEAFF. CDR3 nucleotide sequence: TGTGCCAGCAGTGCTAGGACAGGGGACACTGAAGCTTTCTTT.

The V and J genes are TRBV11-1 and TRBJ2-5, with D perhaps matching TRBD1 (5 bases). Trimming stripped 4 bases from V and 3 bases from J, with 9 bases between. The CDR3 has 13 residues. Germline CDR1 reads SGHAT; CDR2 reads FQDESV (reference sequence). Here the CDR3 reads CASSSREKETQYF. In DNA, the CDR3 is TGTGCCAGCAGCTCCAGGGAAAAAGAGACCCAGTACTTC.

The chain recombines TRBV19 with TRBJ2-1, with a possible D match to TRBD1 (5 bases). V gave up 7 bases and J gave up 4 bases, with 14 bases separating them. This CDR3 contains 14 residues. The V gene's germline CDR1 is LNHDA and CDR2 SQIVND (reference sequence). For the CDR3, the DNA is TGTGCCAGTACCCCTGCTGACAGATACAATGAGCAGTTCTTC. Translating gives CASTPADRYNEQFF.

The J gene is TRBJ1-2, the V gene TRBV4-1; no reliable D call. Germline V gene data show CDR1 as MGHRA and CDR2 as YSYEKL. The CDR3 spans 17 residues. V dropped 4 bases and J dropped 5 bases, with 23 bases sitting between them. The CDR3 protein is CASSRVGSLTRAYGYTF. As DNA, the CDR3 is TGCGCCAGCAGCCGCGTAGGCTCACTGACGCGAGCGTATGGCTACACCTTC.

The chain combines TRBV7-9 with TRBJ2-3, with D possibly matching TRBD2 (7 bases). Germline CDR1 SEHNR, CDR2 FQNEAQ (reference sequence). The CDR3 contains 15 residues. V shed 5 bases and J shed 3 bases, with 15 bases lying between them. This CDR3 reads CASSLRGGVTDTQYF. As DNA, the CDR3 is TGTGCCAGCAGCCTAAGAGGGGGGGTAACAGATACGCAGTATTTT.

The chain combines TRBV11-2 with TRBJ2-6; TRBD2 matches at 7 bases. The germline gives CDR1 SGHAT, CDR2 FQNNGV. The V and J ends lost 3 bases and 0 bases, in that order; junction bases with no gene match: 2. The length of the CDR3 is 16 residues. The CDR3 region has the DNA TGTGCCAGCAGCTTCGGGAGGTCCTCTGGGGCCAACGTCCTGACTTTC. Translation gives CASSFGRSSGANVLTF.

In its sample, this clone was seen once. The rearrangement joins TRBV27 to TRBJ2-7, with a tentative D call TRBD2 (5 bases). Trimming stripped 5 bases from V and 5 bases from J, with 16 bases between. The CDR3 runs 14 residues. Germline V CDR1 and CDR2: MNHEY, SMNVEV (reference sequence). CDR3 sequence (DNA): TGTGCCAGCAGTCCCGGCGGGTCTCGGCACGAGCAGTACTTC. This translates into CASSPGGSRHEQYF.

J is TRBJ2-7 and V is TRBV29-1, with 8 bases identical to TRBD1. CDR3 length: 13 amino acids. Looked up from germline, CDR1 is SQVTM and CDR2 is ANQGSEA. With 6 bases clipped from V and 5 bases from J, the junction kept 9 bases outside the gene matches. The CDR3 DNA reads TGCAGCGTAGATGCCGGGACAGGCAACGAGCAGTACTTC. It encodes CSVDAGTGNEQYF.

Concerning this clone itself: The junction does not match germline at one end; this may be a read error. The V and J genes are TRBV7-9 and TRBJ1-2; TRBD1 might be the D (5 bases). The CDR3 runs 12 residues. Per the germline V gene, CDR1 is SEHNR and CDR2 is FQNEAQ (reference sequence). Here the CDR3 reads CSSRGSDYGYTF. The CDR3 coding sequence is TGTTCCAGCCGGGGGTCGGACTATGGCTACACCTTC.

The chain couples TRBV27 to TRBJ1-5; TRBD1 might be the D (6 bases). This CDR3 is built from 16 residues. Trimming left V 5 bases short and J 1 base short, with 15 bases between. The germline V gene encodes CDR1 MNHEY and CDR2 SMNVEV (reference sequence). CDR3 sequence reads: CASSPHTGSSNQPQHF. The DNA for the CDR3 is TGTGCCAGCAGTCCACATACAGGGTCGAGCAATCAGCCCCAGCATTTT.

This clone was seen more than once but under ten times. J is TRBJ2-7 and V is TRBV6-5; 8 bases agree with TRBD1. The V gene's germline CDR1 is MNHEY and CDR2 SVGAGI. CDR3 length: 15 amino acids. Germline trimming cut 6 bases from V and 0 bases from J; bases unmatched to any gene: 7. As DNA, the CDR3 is TGTGCCAGCAGGGTGGGACAGGTCAGCTCCTACGAGCAGTACTTC. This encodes CASRVGQVSSYEQYF.

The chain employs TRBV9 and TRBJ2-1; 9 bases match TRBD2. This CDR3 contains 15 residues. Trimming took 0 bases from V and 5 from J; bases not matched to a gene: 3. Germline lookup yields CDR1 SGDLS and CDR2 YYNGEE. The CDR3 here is CASSVGGRAHNEQFF. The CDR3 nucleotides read TGTGCCAGCAGCGTAGGCGGGAGGGCCCACAATGAGCAGTTCTTC.

The CDR3 nucleotides are TGTGCCAGCAGCCCATTGACAGGGGGCAGTTCACCCCTCCACTTT. Translated, it gives CASSPLTGGSSPLHF. The genes are TRBV11-1 and TRBJ1-6, with 10 bases identical to TRBD1. The CDR3 totals 15 residues. V shed 5 bases, J shed 9 bases, and the junction held 7 bases outside the gene matches. Germline V gene data show CDR1 as SGHAT and CDR2 as FQDESV (reference sequence).

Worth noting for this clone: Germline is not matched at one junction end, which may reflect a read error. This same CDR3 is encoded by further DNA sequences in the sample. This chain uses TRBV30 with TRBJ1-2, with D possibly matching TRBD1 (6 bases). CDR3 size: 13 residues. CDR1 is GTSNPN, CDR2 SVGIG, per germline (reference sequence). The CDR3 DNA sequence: TGCGCCTGGAGTGAGGGACACTTCTATGGCTACACCTTC. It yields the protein CAWSEGHFYGYTF. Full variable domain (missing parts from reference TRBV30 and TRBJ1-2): SQTIHQWPATLVQPVGSPLSLECTVEGTSNPNLYWYRQAAGRGLQLLFYSVGIGQISSEVPQNLSASRPQDRQFILSSKKLLLSDSGFYLCAWSEGHFYGYTFGSGTRLTVV.